This T cell receptor beta chain originates from a study of monozygotic twins with inflammatory bowel disease. Whole-study findings and limits: Diversity of TCRbeta measured by inverse Simpson was lower in IBD patients than in healthy co-twins. Telling different T cell subtypes apart from each other was not possible.

The CDR3 loop spans 15 amino acids. A note on this clonotype: Its antigen is unknown.

Whole blood that had not undergone T cell sorting provided the isolated total RNA. Every TCR library used about 3,700 ng of total RNA. TCRdb re-analyzed the 5' RACE reads; it lists each CDR3 protein once, without DNA. The sample's table shows under 350,000 distinct CDR3 sequences. Sequencing was carried out using blood. The gene calls are TRBV12-3 or TRBV12-4 and TRBJ2-2; TCRdb's D gene call, TRBD1, goes unchecked for lack of DNA. This clonotype was sampled from a human donor with ulcerative colitis or Crohn's disease, or a healthy co-twin of an affected twin (not recorded which). CDR3 sequence: CASSLRGANTGELFF.